The next 7 T cell receptor beta chains were all read from a single sample in a study of cytomegalovirus exposure and HLA in healthy donors. Use of 60 Vbeta and 13 Jbeta primers characterized the PCR. The assay was immunoSEQ multiplex PCR, and TCRdb's table has in-frame clones only and misses some. The top ten hold 7.5% to 9% of the sample, which has fewer than 90,000 clones, 60% to 70% seen once. Sequences were obtained from PBMCs. The receptors were sampled from a man aged 40-55 years in good health and CMV-seropositive.

Here the CDR3 reads CASSFFPGKYEQYF. CDR3 in DNA: TGTGCCAGCAGCTTTTTCCCGGGGAAGTACGAGCAGTACTTC. V and J are TRBV7-2 and TRBJ2-7, with D possibly TRBD2 on 5 matching bases. Germline-derived CDR1 and CDR2 are SGHTA and FQGNSA. V gave up 3 bases and J gave up 4 bases, with 13 bases separating them. The CDR3 is 14 amino acids.

The chain is built from TRBV6-1 and TRBJ2-5, with D uncertain. Germline V gives CDR1 MNHNS, CDR2 SASEGT. The ends were cut back, 1 base at V and 11 bases at J, with 11 bases in the middle. The CDR3 totals 12 residues. CDR3 protein: CASSEGRTRQYF. CDR3 DNA: TGTGCCAGCAGTGAAGGCCGTACGAGGCAGTACTTC.

This clone was seen a few times. The genes are TRBV29-1 and TRBJ2-7; the D gene is possibly TRBD1 (6 bases). V was pared by 7 bases and J by 2 bases, with 12 bases between. Germline-derived CDR1 and CDR2 are SQVTM and ANQGSEA. The CDR3 length is 12 residues. The CDR3 is CSGGPTPYEQYF. In nucleotides, the CDR3 is TGCAGCGGGGGGCCAACCCCCTACGAGCAGTACTTC.

The chain has TRBV4-3 and TRBJ2-1, with 9 bases matching TRBD2. This CDR3 is 16 amino acids long. V lost 1 base and J lost 7; bases outside the gene matches: 8. The germline V gene encodes CDR1 LGHNA and CDR2 YSLEER. The chain's CDR3 is CASSQGLAGTGNEQFF. DNA of the CDR3: TGCGCCAGCAGCCAAGGGCTAGCGGGGACCGGGAATGAGCAGTTCTTC.

The J gene is TRBJ1-2, the V gene TRBV2; 10 positions agree with TRBD1. CDR1 and CDR2 from the germline V gene are SNHLY and FYNNEI. The CDR3 extends over 13 amino acids. Trimming took 7 bases from V and 3 from J; bases not matched to a gene: 2. The CDR3 region is CASTGTGDYGYTF. For the CDR3, the DNA is TGTGCCAGCACAGGGACAGGGGACTATGGCTACACCTTC.

The chain has TRBV29-1 and TRBJ1-2; weak D call: TRBD1 (5 bases). V lost 8 bases and J lost 8, with 15 bases in between. Germline-derived CDR1 and CDR2 are SQVTM and ANQGSEA. There are 11 residues in the CDR3. The CDR3 reads CSPGEAEGYTF. The CDR3 nucleotides are TGCAGCCCGGGGGAGGCCGAGGGCTACACCTTC.

The chain's CDR3 is CASSGQGGGGYTF. CDR3 coding DNA: TGTGCCAGCAGTGGTCAGGGAGGAGGTGGCTACACCTTC. The V and J genes are TRBV6-1 and TRBJ1-2; the D gene is possibly TRBD1 (5 bases). This CDR3 has 13 residues. V lost 4 bases and J 7 bases, leaving 13 bases between the germline ends. Germline CDR1 and CDR2: MNHNS and SASEGT.